The 21 T cell receptor beta chains below come from one sample, sequenced in a study of blood T cell repertoires in COVID-19. Produced via immunoSEQ multiplex PCR; TCRdb's table is partial and in-frame only. The sample records 250,000 to 300,000 clones, around 90% being singletons. The sample comprised peripheral blood. The receptors originated from a man between 45 and 60 years old with acute or convalescent COVID-19.

V and J are TRBV12-5 and TRBJ2-5, with D uncertain. This CDR3 region has 12 residues. Trimming took 2 bases from V and 3 from J, leaving 4 bases between them. CDR1 and CDR2 from the germline V gene are LGHNT and FRNRAP. The CDR3: CASGLTEETQYF. CDR3 nucleotides: TGTGCTAGTGGTTTGACTGAAGAGACCCAGTACTTC.

CDR3 protein: CAQNRGGDEKLFF. The CDR3 nucleotides are TGTGCCCAAAACCGGGGGGGAGATGAAAAACTGTTTTTT. The chain recombines TRBV30 with TRBJ1-4; TRBD1 might be the D (5 bases). Germline V gives CDR1 GTSNPN, CDR2 SVGIG (reference sequence). V was trimmed by 8 bases and J by 6 bases, leaving 16 bases between them. The CDR3 runs 13 residues.

This clone was seen a single time. J is TRBJ2-5 and V is TRBV9, with unresolved D. CDR1 SGDLS and CDR2 YYNGEE come from the germline V gene. V dropped 3 bases and J dropped 4 bases, with 13 bases sitting between them. This CDR3 has 14 residues. DNA for the CDR3: TGTGCCAGCAGCGGCACCCTCAGGCCAGAGACCCAGTACTTC. Translated: CASSGTLRPETQYF.

The V call is TRBV27, the J call TRBJ1-4; possible D gene TRBD1, 5 bases. This CDR3 has 14 residues. The germline gives CDR1 MNHEY, CDR2 SMNVEV (reference sequence). V shed 1 base and J shed 7 bases, with 10 bases lying between them. CDR3 in amino acids: CASSLLGASEKLFF. Written as DNA, the CDR3 is TGTGCCAGCAGTTTATTAGGGGCAAGTGAAAAACTGTTTTTT.

The rearrangement uses TRBV5-4 and TRBJ1-3; 7 positions match TRBD1. Germline CDR1 SGHNT, CDR2 YYREEE (reference sequence). This CDR3 has 16 residues. Trimming removed 0 bases from V and 4 bases from J; junction bases left unmatched: 7. The CDR3 DNA reads as TGTGCCAGCAGCTTGGCCTCACAGGGGATGGGAAACACCATATATTTT. Residues: CASSLASQGMGNTIYF.

The chain is built from TRBV7-9 and TRBJ2-5; D is perhaps TRBD1 (6 bases). This CDR3 comprises 14 residues. Trimming took 2 bases from V and 2 from J, leaving 9 bases between them. Germline V lookup: CDR1 SEHNR, CDR2 FQNEAQ (reference sequence). Here the CDR3 reads CASSLWDIQETQYF. DNA for the CDR3: TGTGCCAGCAGCTTATGGGACATACAAGAGACCCAGTACTTC. Full variable domain (missing parts from reference TRBV7-9 and TRBJ2-5): DTGVSQNPRHKITKRGQNVTFRCDPISEHNRLYWYRQTLGQGPEFLTYFQNEAQLEKSRLLSDRFSAERPKGSFSTLEIQRTEQGDSAMYLCASSLWDIQETQYFGPGTRLLVL.

The genes are TRBV7-9 and TRBJ1-2, with D unclear. The CDR3 totals 14 residues. The V end lost 5 bases, the J end lost 2 bases, and 12 bases lay between the germline ends. Germline V CDR1 and CDR2: SEHNR, FQNEAQ (reference sequence). The CDR3 loop is CASSPATENYGYTF. The CDR3 DNA is TGTGCCAGCAGCCCTGCGACTGAGAACTATGGCTACACCTTC.

The CDR3 loop reads CASSWVTGGNEKLFF. The CDR3 coding sequence is TGTGCCAGCAGCTGGGTTACAGGGGGTAATGAAAAACTGTTTTTT. The chain joins TRBV11-2 to TRBJ1-4; 8 bases agree with TRBD1. Germline V gene data show CDR1 as SGHAT and CDR2 as FQNNGV. After removal of 4 bases from V and 4 bases from J, the junction contained 5 bases not matched to a gene. This CDR3 contains 15 residues.

The rearrangement links TRBV27 to TRBJ2-2; TRBD1 aligns across 8 bases. V gave up 2 bases and J gave up 4 bases; unmatched junction bases: 3. The CDR3 consists of 15 residues. CDR1 is MNHEY and CDR2 is SMNVEV in the germline V gene (reference sequence). CDR3 amino acids: CASSLNRGATGELFF. DNA of the CDR3: TGTGCCAGCAGTTTAAACAGGGGGGCCACCGGGGAGCTGTTTTTT.

This rearrangement joins TRBV2 to TRBJ2-3; 10 nucleotides match TRBD2. The CDR3 length is 16 residues. CDR1 and CDR2 from the germline V gene are SNHLY and FYNNEI. Trimming cost V 2 bases and J 0 bases; bases outside gene matches: 2. This CDR3 is CASSERLAGSTDTQYF. Written as DNA, the CDR3 is TGTGCCAGCAGTGAAAGACTAGCGGGTAGCACAGATACGCAGTATTTT. Using reference TRBV2 and TRBJ2-3 for the parts outside the CDR3, the full variable domain is EPEVTQTPSHQVTQMGQEVILRCVPISNHLYFYWYRQILGQKVEFLVSFYNNEISEKSEIFDDQFSVERPDGSNFTLKIRSTKLEDSAMYFCASSERLAGSTDTQYFGPGTRLTVL.

By share of the sample, this clone is medium-sized. V usage is TRBV11-3 and J usage is TRBJ2-1; D is possibly TRBD1 (5 bases). CDR3 length equals 16 residues. V lost 1 base and J lost 4, with 14 bases in between. From germline, CDR1 is SGHNT and CDR2 YENEEA. The CDR3 DNA reads as TGTGCCAGCAGCTTAGGTAGGGGAATCCCATACAATGAGCAGTTCTTC. Encoded protein: CASSLGRGIPYNEQFF.

The CDR3 sequence: CASSIVAGGPTDTQYF. The CDR3 DNA reads TGTGCCAGCTCGATAGTAGCGGGGGGGCCGACAGATACGCAGTATTTT. The chain carries TRBV18 and TRBJ2-3; 11 bases align to TRBD2. The CDR3 loop spans 16 amino acids. Germline V gene lookup returns CDR1 KGHSH and CDR2 LQKENI. V gave up 6 bases and J gave up 3 bases; unmatched junction bases: 8. Full variable domain (missing parts from reference TRBV18 and TRBJ2-3): NAGVMQNPRHLVRRRGQEARLRCSPMKGHSHVYWYRQLPEEGLKFMVYLQKENIIDESGMPKERFSAEFPKEGPSILRIQQVVRGDSAAYFCASSIVAGGPTDTQYFGPGTRLTVL.

The chain recombines TRBV27 with TRBJ1-1; weak D call: TRBD1 (5 bases). Germline-derived CDR1 and CDR2 are MNHEY and SMNVEV (reference sequence). V was cut by 5 bases and J by 0 bases, with 13 bases left in between. CDR3 length: 15 amino acids. The CDR3 DNA reads TGTGCCAGCAGTCCCCCAAAGGGGCTGAACACTGAAGCTTTCTTT. It yields the protein CASSPPKGLNTEAFF.

The V gene is TRBV7-2, the J gene TRBJ1-2; 9 bases fit TRBD1. Germline lookup yields CDR1 SGHTA and CDR2 FQGNSA. Trimming at V came to 3 bases and at J to 7 bases, leaving 18 bases not matched to a gene. The CDR3 sequence is 18 residues long. CDR3 nucleotide sequence: TGTGCCAGCAGCTTCTCACAGGGGGCGGCTGGTGGTAGCAGTGGCTACACCTTC. As protein: CASSFSQGAAGGSSGYTF.

The chain recombines TRBV19 with TRBJ2-1, with D perhaps matching TRBD1 (7 bases). Germline CDR1 reads LNHDA; CDR2 reads SQIVND (reference sequence). The V end was cut by 6 bases, the J end by 4 bases, with 13 bases between. There are 14 residues in the CDR3. CDR3 protein: CASRTRGDYNEQFF. The CDR3 nucleotides are TGTGCCAGTAGGACCAGGGGGGATTACAATGAGCAGTTCTTC.

The rearrangement uses TRBV9 and TRBJ1-4; maybe TRBD1 (5 bases). The germline V gene encodes CDR1 SGDLS and CDR2 YYNGEE. The length of the CDR3 is 14 residues. With 4 bases removed from V and 6 bases from J, the gap between germline ends came to 13 bases. DNA for the CDR3: TGTGCCAGCAGCAGCTCGGGACTGGATGAAAAACTGTTTTTT. It specifies CASSSSGLDEKLFF.

The J gene is TRBJ2-7, the V gene TRBV6-5; 8 bases are shared with TRBD1. J gave up 5 bases and V 7 bases, and 4 bases lay outside the gene matches. CDR1 and CDR2 from the germline V gene are MNHEY and SVGAGI. This CDR3 is 12 amino acids long. The CDR3 is CASTAGGNEQYF. The CDR3 region has the DNA TGTGCCAGCACGGCAGGGGGCAACGAGCAGTACTTC.

This clone was seen only once. The chain has TRBV2 and TRBJ2-3; the D gene is possibly TRBD2 (5 bases). Germline V gene lookup returns CDR1 SNHLY and CDR2 FYNNEI. V was trimmed by 3 bases and J by 6 bases, leaving 7 bases between them. The CDR3 spans 12 residues. CDR3 DNA: TGTGCCAGCAGTGAGGAGGCGGATACGCAGTATTTT. Its protein product is CASSEEADTQYF.

This sequence joins TRBV6-6 and TRBJ2-2; perhaps TRBD1 as D (6 bases). V was cut by 8 bases and J by 1 base, with 8 bases left in between. The CDR3 spans 13 residues. Germline CDR1 and CDR2: MNHNY and SVGAGI (reference sequence). The CDR3, as DNA: TGTGCCAGCTTACAGGGGAACACCGGGGAGCTGTTTTTT. Its translation: CASLQGNTGELFF.

This rearrangement joins TRBV4-2 to TRBJ1-2; 7 bases fit TRBD1. V was clipped by 3 bases and J by 2 bases; unmatched bases: 6. From germline, CDR1 is LGHNA and CDR2 YNFKEQ. The CDR3 contains 15 residues. CDR3 coding DNA: TGTGCCAGCAGCCAGGAGGGACAGATAAACTATGGCTACACCTTC. This sequence encodes CASSQEGQINYGYTF.

This chain connects TRBV7-9 to TRBJ2-2; maybe TRBD2 (5 bases). CDR3 length: 15 amino acids. Germline V lookup: CDR1 SEHNR, CDR2 FQNEAQ (reference sequence). Between the trimmed V and J ends, which lost 5 bases and 1 base, there was a span of 11 bases. The CDR3: CASSPMGVNTGELFF. CDR3 bases: TGTGCCAGCAGCCCCATGGGAGTGAACACCGGGGAGCTGTTTTTT.